Included here is one T cell receptor beta chain sequence, with context. The data are from a study of blood T cell repertoires in COVID-19. Study overall: Sources were T cells, B-cell-depleted T cells, or PBMCs; the material itself was cDNA or gDNA.

Sequencing used immunoSEQ multiplex PCR; TCRdb keeps in-frame clones, though not all of them. The data contain under 250,000 clones, approximately 85% of them singletons. Germline CDR1 LNHDA, CDR2 SQIVND (reference sequence). V lost 8 bases, J lost 4 bases, and 0 bases stayed unmatched. The CDR3 consists of 11 residues. This clonotype was obtained from a woman older than 75 with COVID-19, enrolled during active disease. The rearrangement uses TRBV19 and TRBJ1-1; 8 nucleotides agree with TRBD1. Sequenced sample: peripheral blood. CDR3 in amino acids: CASDRGTEAFF. The DNA of the CDR3 is TGTGCCAGTGACAGGGGCACTGAAGCTTTCTTT.